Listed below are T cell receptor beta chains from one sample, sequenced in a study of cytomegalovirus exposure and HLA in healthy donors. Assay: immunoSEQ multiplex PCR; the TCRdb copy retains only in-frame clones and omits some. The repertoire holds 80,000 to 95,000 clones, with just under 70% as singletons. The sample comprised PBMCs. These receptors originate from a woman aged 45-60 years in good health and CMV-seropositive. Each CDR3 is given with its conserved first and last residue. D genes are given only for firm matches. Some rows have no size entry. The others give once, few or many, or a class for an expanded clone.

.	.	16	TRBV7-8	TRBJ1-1	CASSPTRGAVNTEAFF	TGTGCCAGCAGCCCAACCAGAGGTGCGGTGAACACTGAAGCTTTCTTT
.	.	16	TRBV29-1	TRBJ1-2	CSAATPAGTLQYGYTF	TGCAGCGCCGCGACCCCAGCCGGGACACTGCAATATGGCTACACCTTC
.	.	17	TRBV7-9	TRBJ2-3	CASSLTTGRKNTDTQYF	TGTGCCAGCAGCTTAACTACAGGCCGAAAGAACACAGATACGCAGTATTTT
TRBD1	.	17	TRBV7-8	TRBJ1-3	CASSSQPGQTSGNTIYF	TGTGCCAGCAGCTCCCAACCGGGACAGACCTCTGGAAACACCATATATTTT
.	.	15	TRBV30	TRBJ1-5	CAWSLDNGGYQPQHF	TGTGCCTGGAGTTTAGACAATGGAGGGTATCAGCCCCAGCATTTT
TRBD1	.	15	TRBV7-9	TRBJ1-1	CASREGQGRVTEAFF	TGTGCCAGCAGAGAAGGACAGGGGCGTGTCACTGAAGCTTTCTTT
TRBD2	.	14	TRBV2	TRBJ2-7	CASLDAAGGLSQYF	TGTGCCAGTCTAGATGCAGCGGGAGGACTCTCGCAGTACTTC
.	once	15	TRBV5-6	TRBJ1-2	CASSLWAGLNYGYTF	TGTGCCAGCAGCTTGTGGGCAGGCCTGAACTATGGCTACACCTTC
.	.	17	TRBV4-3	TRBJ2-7	CASSQDRMGLVGYEQYF	TGCGCCAGCAGCCAAGACCGCATGGGACTCGTGGGCTACGAGCAGTACTTC
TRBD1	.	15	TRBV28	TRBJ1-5	CASSPQDRADQPQHF	TGTGCCAGCAGTCCCCAGGACAGGGCCGATCAGCCCCAGCATTTT
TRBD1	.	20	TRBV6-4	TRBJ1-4	CARRTGEILRGGARNEKLFF	TGTGCCAGGAGAACAGGGGAGATTTTGCGGGGAGGCGCGCGGAATGAAAAACTGTTTTTT
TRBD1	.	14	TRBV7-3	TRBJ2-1	CASSSGQGYNEQFF	TGTGCCAGCAGCTCCGGACAGGGGTACAATGAGCAGTTCTTC
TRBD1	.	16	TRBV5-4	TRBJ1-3	CASSLTGGPSGNTIYF	TGTGCCAGCAGCTTGACAGGGGGACCCTCTGGAAACACCATATATTTT
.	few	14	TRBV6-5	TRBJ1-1	CASSYRGTNTEAFF	TGTGCCAGCAGTTACAGGGGAACGAACACTGAAGCTTTCTTT
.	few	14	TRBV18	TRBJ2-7	CASSPLDWTYEQYF	TGTGCCAGCTCACCACTAGACTGGACCTACGAGCAGTACTTC